This TCR beta chain was captured by sequencing in a study of T-cell memory formation after mild COVID-19. General observations from the study: Researchers could not confirm that second-wave clones peaking on day 37 targeted SARS-CoV-2.

The CDR3 loop spans 14 amino acids. Trimming left V 10 bases short and J 2 bases short, with 18 bases between. Per germline, CDR1 SGHDN and CDR2 FVKESK. Employing constant-segment primers, 5'RACE generated TCR alpha and TCR beta cDNA libraries bearing sample barcodes and UMIs. TCRdb analysed the 5' RACE reads with MiXCR anew, one entry per CDR3 protein. Here the sample spans around 400,000 distinct CDR3 sequences, 24% being singletons. This clonotype was found a few times. Its antigen remains unidentified. V gene TRBV14 combines with J gene TRBJ2-7; no firm D call. What was sequenced was PBMCs or a T cell subset sorted from them (not recorded which). The TCR comes from an adult woman who had mild COVID-19 (a few samples of this study predate the infection). Cell type and time point are not known. The CDR3 DNA reads TGTGCCACATCCGGGCCAGACAACACCTACGAGCAGTACTTC. Translation: CATSGPDNTYEQYF.